Below, 10 T cell receptor beta chains from the same sample are listed, as sequenced in a study of blood T cell repertoires in COVID-19. Assay: immunoSEQ multiplex PCR; the TCRdb copy retains only in-frame clones and omits some. Among around 170,000 clones listed, roughly four fifths were seen once. Source material: PBMCs or T cells enriched from blood (not recorded which). All receptors come from a man in his fifties or sixties who had recovered from COVID-19.

The chain is built from TRBV2 and TRBJ1-2; 11 bases align to TRBD1. The CDR3 spans 16 residues. The trim removed 6 bases at V and 6 bases at J, leaving 12 bases unmatched. Looked up from germline, CDR1 is SNHLY and CDR2 is FYNNEI. The CDR3 nucleotides read TGTGCCAGCAGCCTAGAAAGGACAGGGGGCGCGGATGGCTACACCTTC. Protein product: CASSLERTGGADGYTF.

The V gene is TRBV10-2, the J gene TRBJ1-5; the D gene is possibly TRBD1 (6 bases). The CDR3 extends over 13 amino acids. Trimming left V 6 bases short and J 4 bases short, with 10 bases between. Germline V gives CDR1 WSHSY, CDR2 SAAADI. CDR3 nucleotide sequence: TGCGCCAGCAGCTCCCAGGGGAATCAGCCCCAGCATTTT. This sequence encodes CASSSQGNQPQHF.

The V call is TRBV13, the J call TRBJ1-2; D is possibly TRBD1 (5 bases). Germline values: CDR1 PRHDT, CDR2 FYEKMQ (reference sequence). Trimming removed 2 bases at V and 5 bases at J, with 12 bases between. This CDR3 has 14 residues. In DNA, the CDR3 is TGTGCCAGCAGCTTAAGGTTGCGGGGGTATGGCTACACCTTC. Translating gives CASSLRLRGYGYTF.

The chain carries TRBV7-9 and TRBJ2-7; D unresolved. The CDR3 totals 11 residues. Between the trimmed V and J ends, which lost 8 bases and 3 bases, there was a span of 8 bases. CDR1 SEHNR and CDR2 FQNEAQ come from the germline V gene (reference sequence). The CDR3 spells CASCTYYEQYF. In DNA form, the CDR3 reads TGTGCCAGCTGCACATACTACGAGCAGTACTTC.

This sequence joins TRBV27 and TRBJ2-2; 10 bases are shared with TRBD1. The germline V gene has CDR1 MNHEY and CDR2 SMNVEV (reference sequence). J was trimmed by 6 bases and V by 7 bases; bases with no gene match: 2. The CDR3 loop spans 13 amino acids. CDR3 residues: CASKDRGAGELFF. The DNA of the CDR3 is TGTGCCAGCAAGGACAGGGGGGCCGGGGAGCTGTTTTTT.

In this sample, this clone turned up once. The chain has TRBV7-8 and TRBJ1-5; no definite D call. Germline V gene lookup returns CDR1 SGHVS and CDR2 FQNEAQ. V was shortened by 1 base and J by 5 bases, with 18 bases between the two germline ends. The CDR3 consists of 17 residues. The CDR3 DNA reads as TGTGCCAGCAGCTTAGGCGTGTTTGAGGGCTCGGATCAGCCCCAGCATTTT. Translating it yields CASSLGVFEGSDQPQHF.

CDR3 region: CASSPHLTGNYEQYF. The CDR3 nucleotides read TGTGCCAGCAGCCCGCACCTGACAGGGAATTACGAGCAGTACTTC. The chain has TRBV5-5 and TRBJ2-7; TRBD1 agrees at 7 bases. V gave up 4 bases and J gave up 4 bases; unmatched junction bases: 11. Germline lookup yields CDR1 SGHKS and CDR2 YYEKEE (reference sequence). This CDR3 is built from 15 residues.

Regarding this clone: Other DNA sequences in the sample encode the same CDR3. The chain joins TRBV9 to TRBJ2-1, with 8 nucleotides matching TRBD1. Germline CDR1 and CDR2: SGDLS and YYNGEE. J was trimmed by 4 bases and V by 0 bases; bases with no gene match: 3. The CDR3 is 15 residues long. In DNA form, the CDR3 reads TGTGCCAGCAGCGTAGCAGGGGGCGGATACAATGAGCAGTTCTTC. Translating it yields CASSVAGGGYNEQFF.

The chain employs TRBV2 and TRBJ2-7; D remains ambiguous. V lost 5 bases and J lost 3, with 14 bases in between. The CDR3 length is 14 residues. The germline CDR1 and CDR2 sequences are SNHLY and FYNNEI. The CDR3 DNA sequence: TGTGCCAGCAGTCCTCGATCCGGTGGCTACGAGCAGTACTTC. Encoded protein: CASSPRSGGYEQYF. The full variable domain, with the rest looked up from reference TRBV2 and TRBJ2-7, is EPEVTQTPSHQVTQMGQEVILRCVPISNHLYFYWYRQILGQKVEFLVSFYNNEISEKSEIFDDQFSVERPDGSNFTLKIRSTKLEDSAMYFCASSPRSGGYEQYFGPGTRLTVT.

As concerns this clone: Other DNA sequences from this sample encode an identical CDR3 as well. V usage is TRBV6-5 and J usage is TRBJ2-7; 12 nucleotides align to TRBD2. Germline V gene sequence: CDR1 MNHEY, CDR2 SVGAGI. The CDR3 is 15 amino acids. V dropped 4 bases and J dropped 3; count of bases not matched to a gene: 4. CDR3 amino acids: CASSSPTSGGYEQYF. The CDR3 DNA reads TGTGCCAGCAGTTCACCGACTAGCGGGGGCTACGAGCAGTACTTC.